Below, 7 T cell receptor beta chains from the same sample are listed, as sequenced in a study of T cell changes during pregnancy in multiple sclerosis. Sequenced by immunoSEQ multiplex PCR; TCRdb stores in-frame clones only, minus some. The sample has roughly 26,000 clones; approximately 92% are singletons. The specimen was CD8+ T cells from peripheral blood mononuclear cells, collected in the second trimester of pregnancy. Receptor source: a female donor with multiple sclerosis, enrolled in a pregnancy study.

J is TRBJ1-2 and V is TRBV21-1. TRBV21-1 is a pseudogene segment. The CDR3 runs to 15 residues. The CDR3 DNA sequence: TGTGCCAGCAGCAATGGGGGGGGTCACGTTGAGGGCTACACCTTC. Protein sequence: CASSNGGGHVEGYTF.

This clone was seen only a few times. V and J are TRBV2 and TRBJ1-2; no reliable D call. The germline V and J ends were trimmed by 2 bases and 7 bases, with 11 bases remaining between them. Germline CDR1 reads SNHLY; CDR2 reads FYNNEI. CDR3 length: 13 residues. The CDR3 DNA reads TGTGCCAGCAGTGAATTAACTACCGGTGGCTACACCTTC. It specifies CASSELTTGGYTF.

V is TRBV7-9 and J is TRBJ2-7, with TRBD1 matching over 7 bases. CDR3 length equals 15 residues. The germline CDR1 and CDR2 sequences are SEHNR and FQNEAQ (reference sequence). V shed 5 bases, J shed 3 bases, and the junction held 10 bases outside the gene matches. CDR3 bases: TGTGCCAGCAGCCCCGCCTCGGGACAGATCTACGAGCAGTACTTC. Translated: CASSPASGQIYEQYF.

J is TRBJ1-5 and V is TRBV5-6; TRBD1 aligns across 7 bases. This CDR3 has 15 amino acids. Germline V gene sequence: CDR1 SGHDT, CDR2 YYEEEE. J was trimmed by 4 bases and V by 0 bases; bases with no gene match: 4. The chain's CDR3 is CASSLEGAGNQPQHF. The DNA for the CDR3 is TGTGCCAGCAGCTTGGAGGGGGCTGGGAATCAGCCCCAGCATTTT. The complete variable domain, with remaining parts taken from reference TRBV5-6 and TRBJ1-5, reads DAGVTQSPTHLIKTRGQQVTLRCSPKSGHDTVSWYQQALGQGPQFIFQYYEEEERQRGNFPDRFSGHQFPNYSSELNVNALLLGDSALYLCASSLEGAGNQPQHFGDGTRLSIL.

This clone was found once. The V gene is TRBV7-8, the J gene TRBJ1-2; 10 nucleotides match TRBD1. This CDR3 contains 15 residues. Germline CDR1 SGHVS, CDR2 FQNEAQ. V was clipped by 1 base and J by 4 bases; unmatched bases: 3. This chain's CDR3 is CASSLGQGASYGYTF. The CDR3 bases are TGTGCCAGCAGCTTAGGACAGGGGGCAAGCTATGGCTACACCTTC.

The sample holds one count of this clone. The V and J genes are TRBV27 and TRBJ2-7; 7 positions agree with TRBD2. The CDR3 is 14 residues long. CDR1 and CDR2 from the germline V gene are MNHEY and SMNVEV (reference sequence). V lost 2 bases and J lost 3; bases outside the gene matches: 4. The CDR3 protein is CASSLSGARYEQYF. In nucleotides, the CDR3 is TGTGCCAGCAGTTTAAGCGGGGCCCGCTACGAGCAGTACTTC.

The chain has TRBV19 and TRBJ2-5, with D unresolved. Near its end, the DNA agrees better with TRBJ2-7, so the J call may be wrong. The CDR3 extends over 13 amino acids. Per germline, CDR1 LNHDA and CDR2 SQIVND (reference sequence). The CDR3 here is CASAGLLDYEQYF. The CDR3 DNA sequence: TGTGCCAGCGCTGGGTTATTGGACTACGAGCAGTACTTC.